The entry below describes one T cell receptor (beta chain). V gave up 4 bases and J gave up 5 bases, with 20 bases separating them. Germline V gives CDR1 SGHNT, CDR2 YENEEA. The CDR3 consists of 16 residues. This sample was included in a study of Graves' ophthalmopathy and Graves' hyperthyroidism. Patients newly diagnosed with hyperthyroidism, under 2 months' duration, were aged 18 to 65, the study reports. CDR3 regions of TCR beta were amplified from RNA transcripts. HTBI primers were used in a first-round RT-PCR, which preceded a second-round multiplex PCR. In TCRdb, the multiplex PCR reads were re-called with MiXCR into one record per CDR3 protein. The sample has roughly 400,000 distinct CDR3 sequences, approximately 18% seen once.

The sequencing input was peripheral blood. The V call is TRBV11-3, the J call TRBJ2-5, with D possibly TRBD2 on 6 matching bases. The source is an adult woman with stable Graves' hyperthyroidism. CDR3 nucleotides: TGTGCCAGCAGCTCGAGGGGCAGGCGGGGTGCGGAGACCCAGTACTTC. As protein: CASSSRGRRGAETQYF.